The present entry profiles one T cell receptor (beta chain) with its context. The antigen is unknown. The CDR3 loop spans 14 amino acids. Trimming shortened V by 3 bases and J by 5 bases, and 13 bases separated the two germline ends. Germline V CDR1 and CDR2: SGHTA, FQGNSA. RNA was extracted with the RNeasy kit, and a quantity of roughly 0.5 to 1 ug was reverse transcribed using random hexamers. TCRdb re-called the immunoSEQ multiplex PCR reads with MiXCR, one entry per CDR3 protein. The sample yields about 210,000 distinct CDR3 sequences, 85% to 95% seen once. This entry is derived from a study of CD8 T cells in Susac syndrome. General study results and limits: The number of individuals included in the study's TCR sequencing and HLA analysis was acknowledged as relatively small.

The V and J genes are TRBV7-2 and TRBJ1-2; D gene uncertain. What was sequenced was CD4+ T cells from PBMCs. The receptor comes from a human donor with multiple sclerosis. CDR3 in amino acids: CASSFPLGSYGYTF. The CDR3 bases are TGTGCCAGCAGCTTTCCCCTGGGCAGTTATGGCTACACCTTC.